These 4 T cell receptor beta chains share one sample of origin, sequenced in a study of technical replicates of blood from a handful of donors (dated by TCRdb to the late 2010s). The protocol used for the library was the immunoSEQ multiplex PCR assay. TCRdb retrieved this table from immuneACCESS and kept in-frame rearrangements only. Not all clones are present; in checked studies, unresolved V genes account for under half, and no reason is known for the remainder. The sample has tens of thousands of clones on record, 90% to 95% of them singletons. The biggest ten clones account for approximately 0.27% of the sample. Sequencing was done on a sample of T cells isolated from PBMCs. These receptors came from a human donor in good health.

The V gene is TRBV23-1, the J gene TRBJ2-7; TRBD1 matches 9 bases. TRBV23-1 belongs to the ORF category, with a function that is uncertain. The CDR3 runs to 18 residues. With 0 bases clipped from V and 6 bases from J, the junction kept 15 bases outside the gene matches. DNA of the CDR3: TGCGCCAGCAGTCAATCCCGGGGGGTACAGGGGGCCGCTGGCGAGCAGTACTTC. Its protein product is CASSQSRGVQGAAGEQYF.

The rearrangement links TRBV6-1 to TRBJ1-2; perhaps TRBD1 as D (6 bases). V was clipped by 8 bases and J by 7 bases, with 17 bases between them. CDR1 is MNHNS, CDR2 SASEGT, per germline. The CDR3 covers 13 residues. The CDR3 region has the DNA TGTGCCAGCGTGGGGGCAGGGGTACCTGGCTACACCTTC. Amino acid sequence: CASVGAGVPGYTF.

CDR3 nucleotide sequence: TGTGCCAGCAGTTACGGTTCAGGGCGATCAGATACGCAGTATTTT. The encoded protein is CASSYGSGRSDTQYF. This chain uses TRBV6-5 with TRBJ2-3, with D maybe TRBD1 (5 bases). Trimming removed 2 bases at V and 4 bases at J, with 13 bases between. Germline CDR1 is MNHEY and CDR2 is SVGAGI. CDR3 length equals 15 residues.

V usage is TRBV5-1 and J usage is TRBJ2-3; 16 nucleotides align to TRBD2. Trimming cost V 4 bases and J 6 bases; bases outside gene matches: 5. The CDR3 has 16 residues. The V gene's germline CDR1 is SGHRS and CDR2 YFSETQ. The CDR3 nucleotides are TGCGCCAGCAGCATGGGGACTAGCGGGGGGGGCGATACGCAGTATTTT. Amino acids: CASSMGTSGGGDTQYF.